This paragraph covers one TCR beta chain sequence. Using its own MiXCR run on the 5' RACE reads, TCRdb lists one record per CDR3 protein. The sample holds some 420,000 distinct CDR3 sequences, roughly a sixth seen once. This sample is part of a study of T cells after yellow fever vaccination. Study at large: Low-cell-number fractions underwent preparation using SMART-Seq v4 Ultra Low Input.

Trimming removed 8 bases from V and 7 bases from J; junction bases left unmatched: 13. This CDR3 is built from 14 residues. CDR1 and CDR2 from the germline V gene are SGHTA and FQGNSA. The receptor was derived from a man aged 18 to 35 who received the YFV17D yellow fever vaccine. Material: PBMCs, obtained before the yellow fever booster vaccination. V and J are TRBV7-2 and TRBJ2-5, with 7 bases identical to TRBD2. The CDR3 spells CASSAAVSGGTQYF. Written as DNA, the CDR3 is TGTGCCAGCTCGGCGGCCGTATCGGGGGGGACCCAGTACTTC.